Here is one T cell receptor (beta chain) with its context. Sequencing of TCR beta covered CD8+ and CD4+ T cells obtained from blood. Included as multiple sclerosis controls were treatment-naive patients who had stable or active relapsing-remitting disease. TEMRA cells were FACS-enriched, and CD8+ and CD4+ T cells were isolated negatively. This specimen comes from a study of CD8 T cells in Susac syndrome. V lost 5 bases and J lost 1; bases outside the gene matches: 4. CDR3 length: 15 amino acids. Germline CDR1 and CDR2: SGHVS and FQNEAQ. Random hexamers were used to reverse transcribe the RNA input (0.5 to 1 ug). It was immunoSEQ multiplex PCR that amplified TCR beta CDR3 across 54 Vbeta and 13 Jbeta. TCRdb re-analysed the immunoSEQ multiplex PCR reads in MiXCR, keeping a single row per CDR3 protein. The sample holds 250,000 or so distinct CDR3 sequences, 80% to 95% seen once.

The TCR comes from a human donor with multiple sclerosis. The chain joins TRBV7-8 to TRBJ1-5; 8 nucleotides match TRBD1. Material for sequencing was CD4+ T cells from PBMCs. CDR3 sequence reads: CASSPRTGSNQPQHF. As DNA, the CDR3 is TGTGCCAGCAGCCCCCGGACAGGGAGCAATCAGCCCCAGCATTTT.